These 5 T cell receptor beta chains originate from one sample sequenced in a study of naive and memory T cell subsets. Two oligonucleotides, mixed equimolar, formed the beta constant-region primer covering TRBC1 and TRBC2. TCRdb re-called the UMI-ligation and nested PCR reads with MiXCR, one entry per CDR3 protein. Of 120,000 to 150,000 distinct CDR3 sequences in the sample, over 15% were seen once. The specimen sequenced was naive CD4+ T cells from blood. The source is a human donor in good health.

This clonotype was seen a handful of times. The CDR3 DNA follows: TGTGCCAGCAGAGATGGGGGAGCGGGGGAGACCCAGTACTTC. It yields the protein CASRDGGAGETQYF. V usage is TRBV25-1 and J usage is TRBJ2-5; 7 nucleotides match TRBD2. CDR1 and CDR2 (germline): MGHDK, SYGVNS. Trimming cost V 6 bases and J 5 bases; bases outside gene matches: 9. This CDR3 region has 14 residues.

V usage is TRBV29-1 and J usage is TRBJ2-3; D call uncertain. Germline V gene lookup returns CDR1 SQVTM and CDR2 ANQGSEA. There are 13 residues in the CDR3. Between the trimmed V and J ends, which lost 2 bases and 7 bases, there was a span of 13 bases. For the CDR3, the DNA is TGCAGCGTTGAAATCGGCGGTGGGAATACGCAGTATTTT. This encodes CSVEIGGGNTQYF.

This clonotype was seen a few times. The CDR3 bases are TGTGCCAGCAGTTACTCGGAGCGGGAATACTCAGATACGCAGTATTTT. Translation: CASSYSEREYSDTQYF. This chain connects TRBV6-5 to TRBJ2-3; 7 bases fit TRBD2. The CDR3 runs 16 residues. Trimming removed 0 bases from V and 4 bases from J; junction bases left unmatched: 7. CDR1 is MNHEY and CDR2 is SVGAGI in the germline V gene.

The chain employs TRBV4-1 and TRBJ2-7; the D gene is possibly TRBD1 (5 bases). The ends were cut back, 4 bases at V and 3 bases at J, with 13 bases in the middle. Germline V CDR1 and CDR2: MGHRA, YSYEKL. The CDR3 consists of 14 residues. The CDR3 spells CASSLLGRGYEQYF. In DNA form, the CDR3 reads TGCGCCAGCAGCCTCCTAGGAAGGGGCTACGAGCAGTACTTC.

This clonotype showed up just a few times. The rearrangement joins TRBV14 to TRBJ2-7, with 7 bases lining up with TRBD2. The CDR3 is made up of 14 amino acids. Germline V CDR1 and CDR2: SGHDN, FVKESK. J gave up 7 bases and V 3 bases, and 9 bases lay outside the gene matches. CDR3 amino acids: CASSHPIPGGEQYF. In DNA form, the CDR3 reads TGTGCCAGCAGCCACCCTATCCCCGGGGGGGAGCAGTACTTC.